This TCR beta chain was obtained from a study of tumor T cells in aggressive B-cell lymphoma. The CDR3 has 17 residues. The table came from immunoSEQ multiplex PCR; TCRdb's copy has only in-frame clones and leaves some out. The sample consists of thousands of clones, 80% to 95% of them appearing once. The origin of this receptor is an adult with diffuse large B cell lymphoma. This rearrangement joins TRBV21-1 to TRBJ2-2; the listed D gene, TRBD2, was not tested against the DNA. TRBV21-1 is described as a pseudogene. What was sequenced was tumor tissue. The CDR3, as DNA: TGTGCCAGCAGCAAACACGGGGGGCCCTCGAACACCGGGGAGCTGTTTTTT. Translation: CASSKHGGPSNTGELFF.